This T cell receptor beta chain originates from a study of shared T cell receptors in the human thymus. Generated by immunoSEQ multiplex PCR, the TCRdb table keeps only in-frame clones and is missing some. The sample has roughly 550,000 clones; 78% are singletons. CDR1 is MDHEN and CDR2 is SYDVKM in the germline V gene. The length of the CDR3 is 14 residues. Losses at the gene ends were 6 bases for V and 3 bases for J; bases not matched to a gene: 4. These data also formed part of another study, on human thymus T cells. That investigation notes: The study used thymus tissue resected during corrective heart surgery. Thymic and blood repertoires showed apparently biased V and J gene usage. There were highly overlapping thymic repertoires among unrelated individuals, as related research reported.

The clonotype originates from a boy in the first two years of life with a congenital heart defect. The J gene is TRBJ2-7, the V gene TRBV28, with 11 bases fitting TRBD1. The sequenced sample consisted of thymocytes. In nucleotides, the CDR3 is TGTGCCAGCAGAGCCGGGACAGGGGGCTACGAGCAGTACTTC. It encodes CASRAGTGGYEQYF.